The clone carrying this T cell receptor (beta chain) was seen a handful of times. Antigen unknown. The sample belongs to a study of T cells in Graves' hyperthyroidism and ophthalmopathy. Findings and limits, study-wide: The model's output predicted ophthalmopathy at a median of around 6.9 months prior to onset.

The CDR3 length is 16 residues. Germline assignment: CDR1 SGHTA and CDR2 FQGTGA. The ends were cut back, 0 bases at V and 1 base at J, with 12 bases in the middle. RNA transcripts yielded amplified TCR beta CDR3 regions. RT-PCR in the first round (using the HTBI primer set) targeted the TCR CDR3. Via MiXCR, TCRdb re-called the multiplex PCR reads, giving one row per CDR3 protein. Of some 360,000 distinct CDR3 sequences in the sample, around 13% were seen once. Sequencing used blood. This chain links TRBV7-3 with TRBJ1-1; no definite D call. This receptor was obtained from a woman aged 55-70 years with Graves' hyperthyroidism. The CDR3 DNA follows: TGTGCCAGCAGCTTAACCAGAACATACGCGAACACTGAAGCTTTCTTT. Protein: CASSLTRTYANTEAFF.